These 14 T cell receptor beta chains were sequenced from one sample in a study of OX40 agonist ivuxolimab in advanced cancers. Repertoires were generated with immunoSEQ multiplex PCR, while TCRdb's copy carries only in-frame clones and drops some. Among about 72,000 clones, 81% were seen once, and the ten largest hold more than 4%. The input for sequencing was CD4+ or CD8+ T cells sorted from blood, taken in a trial of the OX40 agonist ivuxolimab. Source of these receptors: an adult with an advanced solid tumor such as melanoma, head and neck, liver or kidney cancer.

The gene calls are TRBV6-6 and TRBJ2-3, with 9 bases aligning to TRBD2. Per germline, CDR1 MNHNY and CDR2 SVGAGI (reference sequence). The CDR3 runs to 16 residues. After removal of 0 bases from V and 6 bases from J, the junction contained 7 bases not matched to a gene. As DNA, the CDR3 is TGTGCCAGCAGTTACTCGAGGGGGACTAGCAAGGATACGCAGTATTTT. Residues: CASSYSRGTSKDTQYF.

The genes are TRBV11-3 and TRBJ1-1; D gene ambiguous. There are 13 residues in the CDR3. Per the germline V gene, CDR1 is SGHNT and CDR2 is YENEEA. Trimming removed 5 bases from V and 3 bases from J, with 10 bases in between. The CDR3: CASSPNSDTEAFF. CDR3 in DNA: TGTGCCAGCAGCCCTAACTCGGACACTGAAGCTTTCTTT.

A word on this clone: As the CDR3 is not closed by the conserved phenylalanine or tryptophan, this likely results from a read error. It is unclear where the CDR3 begins or ends on the DNA, so no DNA is shown, and the CDR3 is as TCRdb lists it. CDR3 amino acids: CASSAPRQGNL. This chain links TRBV6-6 with TRBJ1-1; the DNA was not used to check the table's D call, TRBD1. From its first to its last residue, the CDR3 has 11 amino acids. CDR1 is MNHNY, CDR2 SVGAGI, per germline (reference sequence).

This clone showed up just a few times. The genes are TRBV10-1 and TRBJ2-3; D may be TRBD2 (6 bases). Trimming took off 3 bases at V and 6 bases at J, with 10 bases between the two ends. Germline CDR1 and CDR2: WNHNN and SYGVQD (reference sequence). The CDR3 sequence is 13 residues long. The CDR3 nucleotides read TGCGCCAGCAGTGATTGGGGAGGCGATACGCAGTATTTT. As protein: CASSDWGGDTQYF.

The V and J genes are TRBV6-1 and TRBJ1-4, with D uncertain. Trimming removed 5 bases from V and 0 bases from J, with 10 bases in between. Germline assignment: CDR1 MNHNS and CDR2 SASEGT. CDR3 length: 15 amino acids. The CDR3 loop is CASSSTHATNEKLFF. CDR3 nucleotides: TGTGCCAGCAGTTCTACACATGCAACTAATGAAAAACTGTTTTTT.

The V call is TRBV6-6, the J call TRBJ2-1, with TRBD1 as a possible D gene (6 bases). Germline V gene lookup returns CDR1 MNHNY and CDR2 SVGAGI (reference sequence). Trimming shortened V by 5 bases and J by 7 bases, and 12 bases separated the two germline ends. The CDR3 extends over 13 amino acids. The CDR3 loop is CASSTGTQNEQFF. CDR3 in DNA: TGTGCCAGCAGTACCGGGACACAAAATGAGCAGTTCTTC.

This clone showed up just once. The rearrangement uses TRBV13 and TRBJ2-7; D possibly uses TRBD1 or TRBD2 (6 bases each). V lost 5 bases to trimming and J lost 3 bases, with 14 bases between them. The CDR3 sequence is 14 residues long. Looked up from germline, CDR1 is PRHDT and CDR2 is FYEKMQ (reference sequence). This CDR3 reads CASSGPRGDYEQYF. In nucleotides, the CDR3 is TGTGCCAGCAGCGGCCCTAGGGGGGACTACGAGCAGTACTTC.

This sequence joins TRBV7-8 and TRBJ2-7; TRBD2 agrees at 11 bases. CDR1 and CDR2 from the germline V gene are SGHVS and FQNEAQ. The CDR3 contains 16 residues. Trimming at V came to 1 base and at J to 6 bases, leaving 8 bases not matched to a gene. CDR3 coding DNA: TGTGCCAGCAGCTTAGTCAGCGGACTAGCGGGTATCGAGCAGTACTTC. This sequence encodes CASSLVSGLAGIEQYF. Together with reference TRBV7-8 and TRBJ2-7, the CDR3 gives the full variable domain: GAGVSQSPRYKVAKRGQDVALRCDPISGHVSLFWYQQALGQGPEFLTYFQNEAQLDKSGLPSDRFFAERPEGSVSTLKIQRTQQEDSAVYLCASSLVSGLAGIEQYFGPGTRLTVT.

The V call is TRBV5-1, the J call TRBJ1-5; D not resolved. This CDR3 comprises 14 residues. Germline V gene sequence: CDR1 SGHRS, CDR2 YFSETQ. V shed 0 bases and J shed 3 bases, with 7 bases lying between them. CDR3 coding DNA: TGCGCCAGCAGCTTGGACGGAATCAATCAGCCCCAGCATTTT. Its translation: CASSLDGINQPQHF.

V usage is TRBV23-1 and J usage is TRBJ2-7; maybe TRBD2 (5 bases). TRBV23-1 is an ORF, with its function uncertain. V dropped 2 bases and J dropped 2 bases, with 7 bases sitting between them. This CDR3 region has 13 residues. CDR3 sequence: CASSQEGPYEQYF. The CDR3 DNA reads TGCGCCAGCAGTCAAGAGGGCCCCTACGAGCAGTACTTC.

V usage is TRBV19 and J usage is TRBJ1-2; unclear D gene. This CDR3 contains 15 residues. V gave up 5 bases and J gave up 8 bases, with 21 bases separating them. CDR1 is LNHDA and CDR2 is SQIVND in the germline V gene (reference sequence). This CDR3 is CASSVDLLGSGGYTF. DNA of the CDR3: TGTGCCAGTAGTGTGGACCTCTTGGGCTCGGGGGGCTACACCTTC.

The chain is built from TRBV5-1 and TRBJ2-3; tentatively, D is TRBD1 (5 bases). The CDR3 contains 14 residues. V was shortened by 4 bases and J by 2 bases, with 11 bases between the two germline ends. The germline gives CDR1 SGHRS, CDR2 YFSETQ. CDR3 protein: CASSKTATTDTQYF. The DNA of the CDR3 is TGCGCCAGCAGCAAGACAGCAACCACAGATACGCAGTATTTT.

The rearrangement joins TRBV5-1 to TRBJ2-3, with a weak D call TRBD2 (6 bases). Germline CDR1 is SGHRS and CDR2 is YFSETQ. V lost 4 bases to trimming and J lost 5 bases, with 14 bases between them. This CDR3 has 14 residues. Here the CDR3 reads CASSLGGQGDTQYF. In DNA, the CDR3 is TGCGCCAGCAGCCTGGGGGGTCAGGGAGATACGCAGTATTTT.

The chain joins TRBV7-2 to TRBJ2-2; D might be TRBD1 or TRBD2, each matching 5 bases. The V and J ends lost 5 bases and 4 bases respectively, with 14 bases between them. The germline V gene has CDR1 SGHTA and CDR2 FQGNSA. CDR3 length: 15 residues. As DNA, the CDR3 is TGTGCCAGCAGCCTAAACCGAGGGACCACCGGGGAGCTGTTTTTT. Its translation: CASSLNRGTTGELFF.